Below, one TCR beta chain is given with its context. The sample is drawn from a study of T cell clones after liver transplantation. Study-level background: Tolerance: complete withdrawal held at least one year, liver enzymes staying within twice normal.

After removal of 5 bases from V and 4 bases from J, the junction contained 7 bases not matched to a gene. CDR1 and CDR2 from the germline V gene are SGHTA and FQGNSA. The length of the CDR3 is 15 residues. The method was immunoSEQ multiplex PCR; TCRdb's version includes in-frame clones alone and lacks a portion of them. This table has around 100,000 clones, 75% to 85% appearing once. The sample here was CD4+ T cells from blood, taken before liver transplant. This chain connects TRBV7-2 to TRBJ1-4, with 7 positions matching TRBD1. This sequence was found in a human donor who received a liver transplant. CDR3 amino acids: CASSTRQGFNEKLFF. Here the CDR3 DNA reads TGTGCCAGCAGCACCCGACAGGGATTTAATGAAAAACTGTTTTTT.